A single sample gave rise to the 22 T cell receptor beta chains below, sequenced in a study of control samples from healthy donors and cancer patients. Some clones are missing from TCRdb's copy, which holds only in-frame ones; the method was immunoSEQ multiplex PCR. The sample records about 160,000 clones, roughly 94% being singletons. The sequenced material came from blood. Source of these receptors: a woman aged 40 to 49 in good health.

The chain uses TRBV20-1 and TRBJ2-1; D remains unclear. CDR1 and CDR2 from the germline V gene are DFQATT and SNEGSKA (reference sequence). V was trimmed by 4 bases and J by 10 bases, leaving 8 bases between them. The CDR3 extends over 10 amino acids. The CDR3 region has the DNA TGCAGTGCTACGGTCCGAGAGCAGTTCTTC. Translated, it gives CSATVREQFF.

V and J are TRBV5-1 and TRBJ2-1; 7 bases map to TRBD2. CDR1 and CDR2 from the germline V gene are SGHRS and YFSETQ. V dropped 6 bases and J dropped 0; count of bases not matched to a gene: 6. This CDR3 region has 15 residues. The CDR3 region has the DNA TGCGCCAGCACCAACGGGGGGAGCTCCTACAATGAGCAGTTCTTC. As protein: CASTNGGSSYNEQFF. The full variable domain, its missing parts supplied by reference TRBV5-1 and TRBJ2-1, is KAGVTQTPRYLIKTRGQQVTLSCSPISGHRSVSWYQQTPGQGLQFLFEYFSETQRNKGNFPGRFSGRQFSNSRSEMNVSTLELGDSALYLCASTNGGSSYNEQFFGPGTRLTVL.

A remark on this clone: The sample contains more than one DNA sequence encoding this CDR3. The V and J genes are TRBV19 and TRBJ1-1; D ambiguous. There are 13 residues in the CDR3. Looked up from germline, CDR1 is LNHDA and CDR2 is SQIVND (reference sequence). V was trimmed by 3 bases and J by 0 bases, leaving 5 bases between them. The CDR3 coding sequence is TGTGCCAGTAGTATTGGCGTGAACACTGAAGCTTTCTTT. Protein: CASSIGVNTEAFF.

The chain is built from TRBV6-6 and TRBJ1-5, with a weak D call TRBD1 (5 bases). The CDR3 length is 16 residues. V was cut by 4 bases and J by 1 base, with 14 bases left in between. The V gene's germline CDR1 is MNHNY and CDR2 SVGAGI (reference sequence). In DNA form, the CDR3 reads TGTGCCAGCAGTTCACGCTTCGACAGAAGCAATCAGCCCCAGCATTTT. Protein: CASSSRFDRSNQPQHF.

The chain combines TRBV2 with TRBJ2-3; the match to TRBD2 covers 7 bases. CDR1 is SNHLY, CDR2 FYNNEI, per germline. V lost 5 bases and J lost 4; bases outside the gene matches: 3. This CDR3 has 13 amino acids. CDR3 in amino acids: CASSSTSPDTQYF. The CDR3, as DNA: TGTGCCAGCAGTTCGACTAGCCCAGATACGCAGTATTTT.

CDR3 in DNA: TGCGCCAGCAGCCACCGGACTAGCGGGAGGGAGTTTCTAGGTAATGAGCAGTTCTTC. It translates to CASSHRTSGREFLGNEQFF. The J gene is TRBJ2-1, the V gene TRBV4-1; 15 bases align to TRBD2. V shed 3 bases and J 7 bases; nucleotides not matched to a gene: 13. Germline CDR1 MGHRA, CDR2 YSYEKL. This CDR3 spans 19 amino acids.

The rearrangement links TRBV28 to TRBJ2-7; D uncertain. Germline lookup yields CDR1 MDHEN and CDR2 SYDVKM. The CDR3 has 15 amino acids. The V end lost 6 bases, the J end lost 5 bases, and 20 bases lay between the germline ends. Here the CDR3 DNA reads TGTGCCAGCAGGGCTCCGGGCCACGCTTGGGACGAGCAGTACTTC. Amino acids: CASRAPGHAWDEQYF.

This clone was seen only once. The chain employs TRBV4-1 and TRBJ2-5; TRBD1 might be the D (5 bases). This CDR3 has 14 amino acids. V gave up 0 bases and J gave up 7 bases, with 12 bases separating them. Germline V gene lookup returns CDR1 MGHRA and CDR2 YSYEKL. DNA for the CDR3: TGCGCCAGCAGCCAAGATTCAGGGCTGGGGACCCAGTACTTC. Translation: CASSQDSGLGTQYF.

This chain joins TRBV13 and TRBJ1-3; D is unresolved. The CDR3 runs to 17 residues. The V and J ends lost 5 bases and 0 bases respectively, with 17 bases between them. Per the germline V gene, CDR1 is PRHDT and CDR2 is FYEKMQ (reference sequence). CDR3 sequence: CASSPSTERSSGNTIYF. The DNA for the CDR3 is TGTGCCAGCAGCCCATCCACAGAACGGAGCTCTGGAAACACCATATATTTT.

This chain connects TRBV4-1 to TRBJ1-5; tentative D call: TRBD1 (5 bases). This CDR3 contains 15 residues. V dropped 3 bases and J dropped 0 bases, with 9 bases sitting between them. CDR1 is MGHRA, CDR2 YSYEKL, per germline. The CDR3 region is CASSQGRYSNQPQHF. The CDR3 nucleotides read TGCGCCAGCAGCCAGGGACGCTATAGCAATCAGCCCCAGCATTTT.

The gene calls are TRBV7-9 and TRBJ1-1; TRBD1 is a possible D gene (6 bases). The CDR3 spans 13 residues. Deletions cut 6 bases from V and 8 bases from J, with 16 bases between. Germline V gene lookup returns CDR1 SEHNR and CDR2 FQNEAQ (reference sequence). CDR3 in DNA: TGTGCCAGCAGAGACCAGGGGTATACCGAAGCTTTCTTT. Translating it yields CASRDQGYTEAFF.

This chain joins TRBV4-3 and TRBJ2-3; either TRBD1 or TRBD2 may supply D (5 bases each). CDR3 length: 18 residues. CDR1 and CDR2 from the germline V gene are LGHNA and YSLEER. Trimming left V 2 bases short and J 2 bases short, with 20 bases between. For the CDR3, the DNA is TGCGCCAGCAGCCAAAATCCGGGACGGTTGTATGCCACAGATACGCAGTATTTT. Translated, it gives CASSQNPGRLYATDTQYF.

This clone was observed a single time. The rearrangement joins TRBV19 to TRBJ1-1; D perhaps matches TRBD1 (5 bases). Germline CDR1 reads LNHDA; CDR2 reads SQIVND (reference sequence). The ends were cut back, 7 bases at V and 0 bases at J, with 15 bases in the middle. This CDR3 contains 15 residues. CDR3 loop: CASTAKGRVNTEAFF. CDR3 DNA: TGTGCCAGTACCGCAAAGGGACGCGTGAACACTGAAGCTTTCTTT.

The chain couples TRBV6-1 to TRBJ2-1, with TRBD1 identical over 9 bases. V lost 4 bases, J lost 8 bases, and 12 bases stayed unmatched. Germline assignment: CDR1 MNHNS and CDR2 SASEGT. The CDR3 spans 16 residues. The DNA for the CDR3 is TGTGCCAGCAGTGGGGACAGGGCCAAAGGAGACGATGAGCAGTTCTTC. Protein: CASSGDRAKGDDEQFF.

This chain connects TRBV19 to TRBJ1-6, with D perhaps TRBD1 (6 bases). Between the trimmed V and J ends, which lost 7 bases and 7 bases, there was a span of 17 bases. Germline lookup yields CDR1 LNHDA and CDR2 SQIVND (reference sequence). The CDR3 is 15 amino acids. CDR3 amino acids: CASNREERSNSPLHF. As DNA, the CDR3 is TGTGCCAGTAACAGGGAAGAGCGGAGCAATTCACCCCTCCACTTT.

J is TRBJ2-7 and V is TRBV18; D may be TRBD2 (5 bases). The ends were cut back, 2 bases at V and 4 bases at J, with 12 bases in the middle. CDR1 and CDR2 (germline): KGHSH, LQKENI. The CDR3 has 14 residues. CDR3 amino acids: CASSPAPRGYEQYF. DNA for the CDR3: TGTGCCAGCTCACCAGCACCCCGAGGGTACGAGCAGTACTTC.

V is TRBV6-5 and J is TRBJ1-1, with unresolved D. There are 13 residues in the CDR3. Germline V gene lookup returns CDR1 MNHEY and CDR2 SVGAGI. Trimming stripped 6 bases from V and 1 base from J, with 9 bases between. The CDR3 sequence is CASRSQRNTEAFF. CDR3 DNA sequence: TGTGCCAGCAGATCACAGAGGAACACTGAAGCTTTCTTT.

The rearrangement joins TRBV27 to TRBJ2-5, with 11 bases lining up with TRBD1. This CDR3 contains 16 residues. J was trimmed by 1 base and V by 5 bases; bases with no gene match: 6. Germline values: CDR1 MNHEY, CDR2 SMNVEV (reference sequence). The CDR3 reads CASSRGTGGAQETQYF. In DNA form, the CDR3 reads TGTGCCAGCAGTCGGGGGACAGGGGGTGCCCAAGAGACCCAGTACTTC.

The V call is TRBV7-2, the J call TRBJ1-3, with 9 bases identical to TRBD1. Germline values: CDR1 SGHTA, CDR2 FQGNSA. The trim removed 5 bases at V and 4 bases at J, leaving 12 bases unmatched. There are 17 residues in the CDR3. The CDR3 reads CASSPTGGAPVGNTIYF. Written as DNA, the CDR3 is TGTGCCAGCAGCCCAACAGGGGGCGCCCCCGTCGGAAACACCATATATTTT.

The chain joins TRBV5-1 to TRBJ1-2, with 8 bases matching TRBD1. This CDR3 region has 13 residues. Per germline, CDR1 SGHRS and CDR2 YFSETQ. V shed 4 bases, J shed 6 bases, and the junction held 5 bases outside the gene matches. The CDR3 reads CASSPTGVNGYTF. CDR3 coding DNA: TGCGCCAGCAGCCCGACAGGGGTTAATGGCTACACCTTC.

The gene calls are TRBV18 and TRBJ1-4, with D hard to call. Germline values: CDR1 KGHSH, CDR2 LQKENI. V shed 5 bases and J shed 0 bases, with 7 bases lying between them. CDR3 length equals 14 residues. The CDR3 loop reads CASSNSATNEKLFF. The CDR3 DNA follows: TGTGCCAGCTCAAACAGTGCAACTAATGAAAAACTGTTTTTT.

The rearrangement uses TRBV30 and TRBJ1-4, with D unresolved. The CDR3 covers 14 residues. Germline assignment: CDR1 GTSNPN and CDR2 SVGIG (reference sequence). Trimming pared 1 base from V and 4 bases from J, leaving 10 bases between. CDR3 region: CAWSGADLNEKLFF. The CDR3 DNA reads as TGTGCCTGGAGTGGGGCAGATCTTAATGAAAAACTGTTTTTT.